This T cell receptor (beta chain) emerged from a study of control samples from healthy donors and cancer patients. Germline trimming cut 7 bases from V and 7 bases from J; bases unmatched to any gene: 6. The CDR3 is made up of 13 amino acids. Germline V lookup: CDR1 MNHEY, CDR2 SVGAGI. Sequenced by immunoSEQ multiplex PCR; TCRdb stores in-frame clones only, minus some. The sample has 70,000 to 95,000 clones, roughly 93% seen once. V usage is TRBV6-5 and J usage is TRBJ1-1; 10 nucleotides agree with TRBD1. The sequence was collected from a woman aged 40-49 years with lung cancer. Sample: PBMCs. CDR3 DNA: TGTGCCAGCACTGGGACAGGGGCCTTTGAAGCTTTCTTT. The encoded protein is CASTGTGAFEAFF.